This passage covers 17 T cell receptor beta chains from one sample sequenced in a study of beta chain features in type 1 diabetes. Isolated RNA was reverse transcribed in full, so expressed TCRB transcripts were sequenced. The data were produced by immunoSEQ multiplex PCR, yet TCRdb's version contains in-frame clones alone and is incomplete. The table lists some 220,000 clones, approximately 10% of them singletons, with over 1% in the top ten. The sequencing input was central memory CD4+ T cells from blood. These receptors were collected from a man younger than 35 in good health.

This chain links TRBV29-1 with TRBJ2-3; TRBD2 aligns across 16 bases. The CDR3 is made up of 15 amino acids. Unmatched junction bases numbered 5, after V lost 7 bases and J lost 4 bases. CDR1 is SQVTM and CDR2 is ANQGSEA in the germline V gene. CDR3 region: CSGQGLAGGSDTQYF. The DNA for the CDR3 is TGCAGCGGACAGGGACTAGCGGGAGGGTCAGATACGCAGTATTTT.

In DNA, the CDR3 is TGTGCCAGCAGCGAATCGGGAGCACCCCTCATGCAGTATTTT. Translating it yields CASSESGAPLMQYF. The chain joins TRBV11-2 to TRBJ2-3, with TRBD2 as a possible D gene (6 bases). Per germline, CDR1 SGHAT and CDR2 FQNNGV. CDR3 length: 14 residues. Trimming took off 5 bases at V and 11 bases at J, with 20 bases between the two ends.

The CDR3 DNA reads as TGTGCCTGGAGCGCATTATCGAGGCCCCAGCATTTT. Its translation: CAWSALSRPQHF. The chain links TRBV30 to TRBJ1-5, with D unclear. The germline CDR1 and CDR2 sequences are GTSNPN and SVGIG (reference sequence). Trimming removed 3 bases at V and 9 bases at J, with 12 bases between. This CDR3 has 12 residues.

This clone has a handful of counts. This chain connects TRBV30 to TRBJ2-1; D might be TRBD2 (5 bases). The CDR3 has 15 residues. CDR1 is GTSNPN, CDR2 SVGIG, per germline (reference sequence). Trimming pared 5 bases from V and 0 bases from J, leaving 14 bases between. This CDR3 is CAWSVGSVSYNEQFF. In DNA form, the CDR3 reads TGTGCCTGGTCCGTGGGGAGCGTCTCCTACAATGAGCAGTTCTTC. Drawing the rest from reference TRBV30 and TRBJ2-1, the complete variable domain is SQTIHQWPATLVQPVGSPLSLECTVEGTSNPNLYWYRQAAGRGLQLLFYSVGIGQISSEVPQNLSASRPQDRQFILSSKKLLLSDSGFYLCAWSVGSVSYNEQFFGPGTRLTVL.

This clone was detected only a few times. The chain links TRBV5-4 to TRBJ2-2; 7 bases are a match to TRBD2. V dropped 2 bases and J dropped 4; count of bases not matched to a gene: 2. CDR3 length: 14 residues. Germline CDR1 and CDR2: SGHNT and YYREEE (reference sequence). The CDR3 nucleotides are TGTGCCAGCAGCTTTGCGGGAGTCACCGGGGAGCTGTTTTTT. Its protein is CASSFAGVTGELFF.

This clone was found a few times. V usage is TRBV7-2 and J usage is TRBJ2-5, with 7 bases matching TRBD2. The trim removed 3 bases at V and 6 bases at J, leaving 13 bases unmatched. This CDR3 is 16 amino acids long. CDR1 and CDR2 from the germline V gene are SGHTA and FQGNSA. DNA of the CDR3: TGTGCCAGCAGCTTGGGCCGGACTAGTGATTCCAAGACCCAGTACTTC. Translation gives CASSLGRTSDSKTQYF.

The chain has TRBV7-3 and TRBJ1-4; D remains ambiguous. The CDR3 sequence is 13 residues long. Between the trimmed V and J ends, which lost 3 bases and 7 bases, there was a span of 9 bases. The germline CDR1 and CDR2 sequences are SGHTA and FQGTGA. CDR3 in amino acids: CASSFGVGEKLFF. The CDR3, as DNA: TGTGCCAGCAGCTTCGGGGTTGGTGAAAAACTGTTTTTT.

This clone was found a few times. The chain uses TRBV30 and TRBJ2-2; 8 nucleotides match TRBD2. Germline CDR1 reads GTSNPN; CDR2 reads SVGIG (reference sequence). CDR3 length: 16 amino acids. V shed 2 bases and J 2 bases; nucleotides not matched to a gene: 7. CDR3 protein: CAWSSRLAINTGELFF. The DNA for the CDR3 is TGTGCCTGGAGTTCTCGACTAGCGATTAACACCGGGGAGCTGTTTTTT.

The CDR3 loop is CASSVSTGGIYEQYF. The CDR3, as DNA: TGCGCCAGCAGCGTATCGACAGGGGGCATCTACGAGCAGTACTTC. The chain links TRBV5-1 to TRBJ2-7, with TRBD1 matching over 10 bases. CDR1 and CDR2 from the germline V gene are SGHRS and YFSETQ. Trimming took 4 bases from V and 3 from J; bases not matched to a gene: 7. This CDR3 is built from 15 residues.

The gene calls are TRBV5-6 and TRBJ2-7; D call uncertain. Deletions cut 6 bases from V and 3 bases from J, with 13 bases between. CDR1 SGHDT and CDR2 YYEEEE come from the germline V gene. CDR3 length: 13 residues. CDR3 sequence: CASTLWAHYEQYF. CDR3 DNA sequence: TGTGCCAGCACCCTATGGGCACACTACGAGCAGTACTTC.

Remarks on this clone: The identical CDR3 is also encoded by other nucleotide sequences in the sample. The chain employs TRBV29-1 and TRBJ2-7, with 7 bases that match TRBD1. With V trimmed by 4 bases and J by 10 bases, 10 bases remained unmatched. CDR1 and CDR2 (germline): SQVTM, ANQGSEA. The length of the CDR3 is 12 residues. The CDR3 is CSVGRQGRGQYF. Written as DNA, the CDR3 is TGCAGCGTTGGGAGACAGGGTCGCGGCCAGTACTTC.

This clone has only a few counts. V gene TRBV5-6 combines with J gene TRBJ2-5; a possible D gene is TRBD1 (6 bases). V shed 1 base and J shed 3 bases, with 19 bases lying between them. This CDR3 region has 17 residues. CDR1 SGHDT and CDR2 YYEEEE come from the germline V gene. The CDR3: CASSLMGHPSPEETQYF. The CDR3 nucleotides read TGTGCCAGCAGCTTGATGGGACACCCTTCTCCCGAAGAGACCCAGTACTTC. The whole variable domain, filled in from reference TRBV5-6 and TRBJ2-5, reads DAGVTQSPTHLIKTRGQQVTLRCSPKSGHDTVSWYQQALGQGPQFIFQYYEEEERQRGNFPDRFSGHQFPNYSSELNVNALLLGDSALYLCASSLMGHPSPEETQYFGPGTRLLVL.

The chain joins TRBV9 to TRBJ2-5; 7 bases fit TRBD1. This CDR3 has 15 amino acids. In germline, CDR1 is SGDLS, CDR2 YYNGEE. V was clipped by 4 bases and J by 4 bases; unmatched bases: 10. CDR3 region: CASSPSSRQGETQYF. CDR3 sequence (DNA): TGTGCCAGCAGCCCTTCGAGCCGACAGGGAGAGACCCAGTACTTC.

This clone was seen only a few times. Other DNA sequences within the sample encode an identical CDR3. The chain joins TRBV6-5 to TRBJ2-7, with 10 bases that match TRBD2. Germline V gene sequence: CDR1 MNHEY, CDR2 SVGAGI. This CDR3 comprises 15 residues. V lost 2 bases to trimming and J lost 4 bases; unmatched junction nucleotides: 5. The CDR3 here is CASSYGPSGSYEQYF. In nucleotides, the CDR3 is TGTGCCAGCAGTTACGGTCCTAGCGGGAGTTACGAGCAGTACTTC.

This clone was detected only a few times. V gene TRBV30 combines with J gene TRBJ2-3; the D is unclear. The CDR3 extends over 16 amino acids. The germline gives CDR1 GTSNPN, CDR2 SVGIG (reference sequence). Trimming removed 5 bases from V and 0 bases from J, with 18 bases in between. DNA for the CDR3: TGTGCCTGGGTGCCCCTGGGAAGGGCGAGCACAGATACGCAGTATTTT. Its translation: CAWVPLGRASTDTQYF.

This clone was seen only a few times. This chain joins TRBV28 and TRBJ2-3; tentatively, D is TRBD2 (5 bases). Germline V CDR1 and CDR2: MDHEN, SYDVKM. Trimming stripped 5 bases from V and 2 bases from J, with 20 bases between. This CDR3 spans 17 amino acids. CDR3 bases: TGTGCCAGCAGTCCCCAGACGGGGATCTTAGACACAGATACGCAGTATTTT. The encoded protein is CASSPQTGILDTDTQYF.

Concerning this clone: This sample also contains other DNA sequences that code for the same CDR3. The CDR3 sequence: CASSPGTSNNEQFF. The CDR3 DNA is TGTGCCAGCAGCCCCGGGACTAGCAACAATGAGCAGTTCTTC. The chain links TRBV7-3 to TRBJ2-1; 9 bases fit TRBD2. V lost 5 bases to trimming and J lost 5 bases; unmatched junction nucleotides: 4. Germline CDR1 SGHTA, CDR2 FQGTGA. The CDR3 has 14 amino acids.